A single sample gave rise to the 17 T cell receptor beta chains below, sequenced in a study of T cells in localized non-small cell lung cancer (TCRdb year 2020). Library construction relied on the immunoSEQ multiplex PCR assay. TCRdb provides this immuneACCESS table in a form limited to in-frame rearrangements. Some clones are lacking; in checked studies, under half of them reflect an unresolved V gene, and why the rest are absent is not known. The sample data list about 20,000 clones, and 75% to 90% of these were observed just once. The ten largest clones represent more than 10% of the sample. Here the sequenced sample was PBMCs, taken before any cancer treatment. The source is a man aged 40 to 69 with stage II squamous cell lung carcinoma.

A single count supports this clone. CDR3 sequence reads: CASSDGGTGELFF. The DNA of the CDR3 is TGTGCCAGCAGTGATGGGGGGACCGGGGAGCTGTTTTTT. The chain uses TRBV6-1 and TRBJ2-2; possibly TRBD2 for D (6 bases). Germline V CDR1 and CDR2: MNHNS, SASEGT. Trimming removed 3 bases at V and 5 bases at J, with 7 bases between. The CDR3 extends over 13 amino acids.

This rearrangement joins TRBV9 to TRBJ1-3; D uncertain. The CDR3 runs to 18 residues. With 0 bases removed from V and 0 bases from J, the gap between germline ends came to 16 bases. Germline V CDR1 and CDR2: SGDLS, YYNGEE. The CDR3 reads CASSVGEPRVSSGNTIYF. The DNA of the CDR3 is TGTGCCAGCAGCGTAGGGGAACCACGGGTTTCCTCTGGAAACACCATATATTTT.

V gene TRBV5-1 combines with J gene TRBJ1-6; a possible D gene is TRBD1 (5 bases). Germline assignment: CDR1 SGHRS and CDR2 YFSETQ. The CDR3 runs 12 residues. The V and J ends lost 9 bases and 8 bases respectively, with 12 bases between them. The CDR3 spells CATREGDSPLHF. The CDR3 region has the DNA TGCGCCACCAGGGAAGGGGATTCACCCCTCCACTTT.

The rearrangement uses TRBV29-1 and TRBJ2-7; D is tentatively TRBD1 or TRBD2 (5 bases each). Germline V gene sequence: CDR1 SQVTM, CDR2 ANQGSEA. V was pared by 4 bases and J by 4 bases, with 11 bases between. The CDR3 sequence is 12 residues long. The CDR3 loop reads CSVVGGRYEQYF. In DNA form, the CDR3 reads TGCAGCGTTGTTGGGGGTCGGTACGAGCAGTACTTC.

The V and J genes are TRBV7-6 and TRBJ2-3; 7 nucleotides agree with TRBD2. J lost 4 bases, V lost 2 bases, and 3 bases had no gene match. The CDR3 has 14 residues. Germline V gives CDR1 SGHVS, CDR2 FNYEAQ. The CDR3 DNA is TGTGCCAGCAGCTTACGGGGGGACCCAGATACGCAGTATTTT. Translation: CASSLRGDPDTQYF.

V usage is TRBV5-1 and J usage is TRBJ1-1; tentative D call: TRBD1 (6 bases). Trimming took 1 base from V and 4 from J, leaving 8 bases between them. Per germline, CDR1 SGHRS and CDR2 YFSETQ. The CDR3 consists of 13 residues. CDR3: CASSLRGGTEAFF. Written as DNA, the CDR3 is TGCGCCAGCAGCTTGAGGGGGGGCACTGAAGCTTTCTTT.

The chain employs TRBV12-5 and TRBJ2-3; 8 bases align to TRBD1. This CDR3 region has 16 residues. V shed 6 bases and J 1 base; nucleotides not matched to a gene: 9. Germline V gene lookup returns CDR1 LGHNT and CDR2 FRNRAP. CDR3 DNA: TGTGCTAGTGGGTCGGGACAGGCCGTTCGCACAGATACGCAGTATTTT. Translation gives CASGSGQAVRTDTQYF.

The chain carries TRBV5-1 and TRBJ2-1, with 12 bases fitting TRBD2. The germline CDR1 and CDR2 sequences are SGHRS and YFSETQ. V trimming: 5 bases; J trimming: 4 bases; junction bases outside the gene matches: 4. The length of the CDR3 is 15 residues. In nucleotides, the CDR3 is TGCGCCAGCAGACTGACTAGCGGGGGATACAATGAGCAGTTCTTC. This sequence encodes CASRLTSGGYNEQFF.

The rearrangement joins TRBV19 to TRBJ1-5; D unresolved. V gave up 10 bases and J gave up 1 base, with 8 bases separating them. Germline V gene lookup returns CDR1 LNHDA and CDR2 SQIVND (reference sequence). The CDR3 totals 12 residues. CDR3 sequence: CATRGSNQPQHF. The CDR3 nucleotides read TGTGCCACACGGGGAAGCAATCAGCCCCAGCATTTT.

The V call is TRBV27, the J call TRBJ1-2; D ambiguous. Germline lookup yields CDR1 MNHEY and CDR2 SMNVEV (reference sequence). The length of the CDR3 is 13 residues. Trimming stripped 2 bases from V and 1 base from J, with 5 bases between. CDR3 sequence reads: CASSLNSNYGYTF. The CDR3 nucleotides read TGTGCCAGCAGTTTAAACAGTAACTATGGCTACACCTTC.

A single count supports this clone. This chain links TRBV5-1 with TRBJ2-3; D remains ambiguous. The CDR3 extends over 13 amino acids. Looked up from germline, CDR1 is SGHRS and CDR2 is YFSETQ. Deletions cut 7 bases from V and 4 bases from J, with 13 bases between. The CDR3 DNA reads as TGCGCCAGCTCGTATTCTACGGCAGATACGCAGTATTTT. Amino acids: CASSYSTADTQYF.

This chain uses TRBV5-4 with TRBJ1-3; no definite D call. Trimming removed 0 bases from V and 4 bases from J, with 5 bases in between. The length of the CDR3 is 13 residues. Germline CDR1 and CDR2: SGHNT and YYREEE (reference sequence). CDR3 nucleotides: TGTGCCAGCAGCTTGGCTTCCGGAAACACCATATATTTT. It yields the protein CASSLASGNTIYF. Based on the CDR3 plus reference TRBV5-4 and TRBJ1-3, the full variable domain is ETGVTQSPTHLIKTRGQQVTLRCSSQSGHNTVSWYQQALGQGPQFIFQYYREEENGRGNFPPRFSGLQFPNYSSELNVNALELDDSALYLCASSLASGNTIYFGEGSWLTVV.

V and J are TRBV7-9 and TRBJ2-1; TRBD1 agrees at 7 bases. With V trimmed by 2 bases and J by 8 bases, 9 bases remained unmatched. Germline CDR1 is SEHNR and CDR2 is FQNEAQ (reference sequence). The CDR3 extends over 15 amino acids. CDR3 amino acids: CASSLWGQKADEQFF. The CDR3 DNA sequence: TGTGCCAGCAGCTTATGGGGACAGAAGGCCGATGAGCAGTTCTTC.

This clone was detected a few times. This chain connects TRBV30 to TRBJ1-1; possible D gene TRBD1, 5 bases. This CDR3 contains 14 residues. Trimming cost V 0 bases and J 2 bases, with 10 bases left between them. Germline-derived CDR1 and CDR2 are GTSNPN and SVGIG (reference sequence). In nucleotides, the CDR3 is TGTGCCTGGAGTGTACTGGGGGGAAACACTGAAGCTTTCTTT. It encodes CAWSVLGGNTEAFF.

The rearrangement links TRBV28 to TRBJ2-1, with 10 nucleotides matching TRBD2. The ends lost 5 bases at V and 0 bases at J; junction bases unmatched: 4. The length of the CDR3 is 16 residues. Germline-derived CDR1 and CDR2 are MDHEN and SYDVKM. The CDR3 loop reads CASSPGLARSYNEQFF. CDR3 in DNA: TGTGCCAGCAGTCCGGGACTAGCGCGCTCCTACAATGAGCAGTTCTTC.

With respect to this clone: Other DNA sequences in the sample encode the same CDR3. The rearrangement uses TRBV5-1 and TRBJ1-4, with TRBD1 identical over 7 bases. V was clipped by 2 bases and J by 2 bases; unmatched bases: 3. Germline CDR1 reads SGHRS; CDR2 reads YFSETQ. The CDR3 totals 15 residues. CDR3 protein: CASSLGGQTNEKLFF. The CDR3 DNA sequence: TGCGCCAGCAGCTTAGGGGGACAGACTAATGAAAAACTGTTTTTT.

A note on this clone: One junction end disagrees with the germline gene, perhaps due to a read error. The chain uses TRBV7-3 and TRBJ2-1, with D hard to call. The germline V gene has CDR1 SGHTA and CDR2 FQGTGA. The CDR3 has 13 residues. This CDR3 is CVSSFGPYNEQFF. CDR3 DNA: TGTGTCAGCAGCTTCGGCCCTTACAATGAGCAGTTCTTC.